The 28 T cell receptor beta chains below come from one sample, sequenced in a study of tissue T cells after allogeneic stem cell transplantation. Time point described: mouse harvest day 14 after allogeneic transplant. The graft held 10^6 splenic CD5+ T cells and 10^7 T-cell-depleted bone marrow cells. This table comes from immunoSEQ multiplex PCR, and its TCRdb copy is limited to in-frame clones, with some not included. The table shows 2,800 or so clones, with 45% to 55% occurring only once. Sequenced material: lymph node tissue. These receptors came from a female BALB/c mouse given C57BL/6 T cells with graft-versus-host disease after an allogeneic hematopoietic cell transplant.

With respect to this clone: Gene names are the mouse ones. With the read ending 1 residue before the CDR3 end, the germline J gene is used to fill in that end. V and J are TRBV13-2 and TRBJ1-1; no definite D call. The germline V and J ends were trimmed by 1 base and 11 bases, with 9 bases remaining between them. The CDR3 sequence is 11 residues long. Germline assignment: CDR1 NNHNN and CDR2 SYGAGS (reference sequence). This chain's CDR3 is CASGDRREVFF. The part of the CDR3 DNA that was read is TGTGCCAGCGGTGATCGCCGCGAGGTCTTC.

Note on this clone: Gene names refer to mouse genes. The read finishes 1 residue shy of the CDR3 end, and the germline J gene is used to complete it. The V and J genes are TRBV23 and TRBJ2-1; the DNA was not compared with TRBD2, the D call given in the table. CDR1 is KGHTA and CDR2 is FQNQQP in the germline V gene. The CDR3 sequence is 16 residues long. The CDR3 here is CSSSQGLGGPLAEQFF. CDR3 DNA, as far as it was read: TGCTCCAGCAGTCAAGGACTGGGGGGTCCCCTTGCTGAGCAGTTC. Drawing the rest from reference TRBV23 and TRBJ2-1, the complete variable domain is DAAVTQKPRYLIKMKGQEAEMKCIPEKGHTAVFWYQQKQSKELKFLIYFQNQQPLDQIDMVKERFSAVCPSSSLCSLGIRTCEAEDSALYLCSSSQGLGGPLAEQFFGPGTRLTVL.

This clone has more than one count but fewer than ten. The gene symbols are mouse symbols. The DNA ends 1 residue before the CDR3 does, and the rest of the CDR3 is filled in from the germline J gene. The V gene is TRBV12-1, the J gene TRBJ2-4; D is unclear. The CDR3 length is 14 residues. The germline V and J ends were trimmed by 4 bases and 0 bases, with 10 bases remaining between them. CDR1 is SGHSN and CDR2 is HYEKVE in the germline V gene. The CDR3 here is CASSRVLSQNTLYF. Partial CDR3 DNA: TGTGCCAGCTCCCGCGTCCTGAGTCAAAACACCTTGTAC.

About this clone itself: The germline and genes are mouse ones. CDR3 sequence: CASSQDRDYEQYF. The CDR3 DNA, read in part, is TGTGCCAGCAGCCAAGATCGGGACTATGAACAGTAC. The chain carries TRBV13-3 and TRBJ2-7; D gene ambiguous. The read is 1 residue too short to cover the CDR3 end, so that end is filled in from the germline J gene. Germline V gene data show CDR1 as NNHDY and CDR2 as SYVADS. There are 13 residues in the CDR3. Deletions cut 5 bases from V and 3 bases from J, with 12 bases between.

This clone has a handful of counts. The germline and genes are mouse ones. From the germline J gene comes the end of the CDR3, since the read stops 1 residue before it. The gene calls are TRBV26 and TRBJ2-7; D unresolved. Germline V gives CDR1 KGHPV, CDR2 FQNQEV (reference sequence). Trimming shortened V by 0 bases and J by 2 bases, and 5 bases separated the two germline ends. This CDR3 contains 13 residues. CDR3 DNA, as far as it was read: TGTGCCAGCAGTCTGTCTCATCCCTATGAACAGTAC. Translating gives CASSLSHPYEQY. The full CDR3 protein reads CASSLSHPYEQYF.

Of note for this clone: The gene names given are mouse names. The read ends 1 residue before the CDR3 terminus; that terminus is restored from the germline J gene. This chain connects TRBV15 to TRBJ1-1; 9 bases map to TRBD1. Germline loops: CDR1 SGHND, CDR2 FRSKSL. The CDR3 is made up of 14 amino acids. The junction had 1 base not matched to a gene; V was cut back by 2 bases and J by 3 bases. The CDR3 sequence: CASSLRTGDTEVFF. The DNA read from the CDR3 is TGTGCCAGCAGTTTAAGGACAGGGGACACAGAAGTCTTC.

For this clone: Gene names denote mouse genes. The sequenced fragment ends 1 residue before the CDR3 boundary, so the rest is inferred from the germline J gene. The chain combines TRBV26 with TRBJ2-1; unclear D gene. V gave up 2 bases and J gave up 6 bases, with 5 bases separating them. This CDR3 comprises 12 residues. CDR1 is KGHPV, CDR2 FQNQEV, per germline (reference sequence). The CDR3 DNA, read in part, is TGTGCCAGCAGTCTGGGGGTTGCTGAGCAGTTC. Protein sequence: CASSLGVAEQF. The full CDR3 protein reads CASSLGVAEQFF.

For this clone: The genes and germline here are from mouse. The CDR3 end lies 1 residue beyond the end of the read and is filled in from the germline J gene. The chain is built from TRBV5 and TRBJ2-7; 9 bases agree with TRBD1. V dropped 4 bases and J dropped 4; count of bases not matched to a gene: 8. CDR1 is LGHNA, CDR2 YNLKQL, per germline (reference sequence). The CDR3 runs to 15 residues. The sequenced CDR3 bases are TGTGCCAGCAGCCCCTCTGGGACAGGGATTTATGAACAGTAC. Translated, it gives CASSPSGTGIYEQY. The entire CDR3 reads CASSPSGTGIYEQYF.

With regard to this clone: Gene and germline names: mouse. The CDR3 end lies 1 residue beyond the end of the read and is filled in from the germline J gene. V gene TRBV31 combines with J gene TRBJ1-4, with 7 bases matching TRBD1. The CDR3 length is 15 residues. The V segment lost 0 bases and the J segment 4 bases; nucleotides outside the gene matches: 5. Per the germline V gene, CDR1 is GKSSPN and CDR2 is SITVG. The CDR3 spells CAWSLRGLDNERLFF. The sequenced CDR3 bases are TGTGCCTGGAGTCTAAGGGGGCTGGACAACGAAAGATTATTT.

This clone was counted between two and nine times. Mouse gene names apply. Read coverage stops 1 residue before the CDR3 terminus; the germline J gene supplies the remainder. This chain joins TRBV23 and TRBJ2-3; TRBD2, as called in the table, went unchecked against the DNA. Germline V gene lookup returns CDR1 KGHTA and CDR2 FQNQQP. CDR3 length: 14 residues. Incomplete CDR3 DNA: TGCTCCAGCAGTCCGTCCTATAGTGCAGAAACGCTGTAT. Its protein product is CSSSPSYSAETLY. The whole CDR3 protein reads CSSSPSYSAETLYF.

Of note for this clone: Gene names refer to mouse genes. CDR3 protein: CASSLSQGGQNTLYF. The covered CDR3 bases are TGTGCCAGCAGTCTGTCACAGGGGGGTCAAAACACCTTGTAC. The chain combines TRBV26 with TRBJ2-4; 8 bases map to TRBD1. Coverage ceases 1 residue before the CDR3 finishes, and the germline J gene fills in the end. After removal of 0 bases from V and 1 base from J, the junction contained 0 bases not matched to a gene. From germline, CDR1 is KGHPV and CDR2 FQNQEV (reference sequence). This CDR3 comprises 15 residues.

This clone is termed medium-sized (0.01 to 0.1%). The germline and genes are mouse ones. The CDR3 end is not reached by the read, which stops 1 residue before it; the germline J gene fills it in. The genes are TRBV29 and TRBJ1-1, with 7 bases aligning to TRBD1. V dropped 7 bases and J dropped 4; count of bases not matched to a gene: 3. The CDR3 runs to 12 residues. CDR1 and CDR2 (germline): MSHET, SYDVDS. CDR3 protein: CASNTGATEVFF. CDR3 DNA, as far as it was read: TGTGCTAGCAACACAGGGGCCACAGAAGTCTTC.

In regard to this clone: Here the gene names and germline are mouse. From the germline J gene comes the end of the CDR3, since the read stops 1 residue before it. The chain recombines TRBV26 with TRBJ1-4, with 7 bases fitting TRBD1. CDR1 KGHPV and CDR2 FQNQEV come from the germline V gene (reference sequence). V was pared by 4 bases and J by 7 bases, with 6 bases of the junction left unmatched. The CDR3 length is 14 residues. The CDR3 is CASSPDRPPERLFF. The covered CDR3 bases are TGTGCCAGCAGTCCGGACAGGCCGCCCGAAAGATTATTT.

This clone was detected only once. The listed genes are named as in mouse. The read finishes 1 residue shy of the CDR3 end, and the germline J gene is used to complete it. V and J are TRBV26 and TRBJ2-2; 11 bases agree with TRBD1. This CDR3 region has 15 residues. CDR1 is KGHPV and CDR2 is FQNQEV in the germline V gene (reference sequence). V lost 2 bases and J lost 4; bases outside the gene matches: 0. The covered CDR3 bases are TGTGCCAGCAGTCTGGGGACAGGGGGCACCGGGCAGCTCTAC. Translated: CASSLGTGGTGQLY. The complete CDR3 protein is CASSLGTGGTGQLYF.

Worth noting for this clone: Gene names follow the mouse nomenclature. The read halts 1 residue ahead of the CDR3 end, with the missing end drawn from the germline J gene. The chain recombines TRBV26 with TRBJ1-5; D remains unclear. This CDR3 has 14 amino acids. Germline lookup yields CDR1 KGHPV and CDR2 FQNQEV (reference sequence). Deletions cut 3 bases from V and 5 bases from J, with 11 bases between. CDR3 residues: CASSLPGRDQAPLF. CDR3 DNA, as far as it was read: TGTGCCAGCAGTCTTCCGGGGAGAGACCAGGCTCCGCTT. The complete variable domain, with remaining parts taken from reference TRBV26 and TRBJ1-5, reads NSKVIQTPRYLVKGQGQKAKMRCIPEKGHPVVFWYQQNKNNEFKFLINFQNQEVLQQIDMTEKRFSAECPSNSPCSLEIQSSEAGDSALYLCASSLPGRDQAPLFGEGTRLSVL.

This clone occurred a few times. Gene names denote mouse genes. CDR3 DNA, as far as it was read: TGTGCCAGCAGTTTCTGGGGGAGCGGCCAAGACACCCAGTAC. This gives the protein CASSFWGSGQDTQY. The CDR3, in full, reads CASSFWGSGQDTQYF. The V call is TRBV14, the J call TRBJ2-5; D possibly uses TRBD1 or TRBD2 (5 bases each). The read finishes 1 residue shy of the CDR3 end, and the germline J gene is used to complete it. The CDR3 has 15 amino acids. Trimming stripped 0 bases from V and 2 bases from J, with 10 bases between. Looked up from germline, CDR1 is SGHDT and CDR2 is FRDEAV.

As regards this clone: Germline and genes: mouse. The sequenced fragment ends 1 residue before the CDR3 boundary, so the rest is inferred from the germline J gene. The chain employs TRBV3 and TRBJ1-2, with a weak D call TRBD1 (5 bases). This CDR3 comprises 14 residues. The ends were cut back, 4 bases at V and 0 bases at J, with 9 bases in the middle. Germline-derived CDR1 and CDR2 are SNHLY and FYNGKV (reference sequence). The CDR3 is CASSSSTANSDYTF. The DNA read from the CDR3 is TGTGCCAGCAGCTCCTCGACAGCAAACTCCGACTACACC.

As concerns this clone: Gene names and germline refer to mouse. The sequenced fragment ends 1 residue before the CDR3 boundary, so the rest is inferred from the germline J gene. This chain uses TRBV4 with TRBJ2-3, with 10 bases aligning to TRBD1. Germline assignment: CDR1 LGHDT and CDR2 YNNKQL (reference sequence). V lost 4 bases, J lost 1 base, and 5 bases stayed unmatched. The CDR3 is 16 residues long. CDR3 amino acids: CASSSGQGRGAETLYF. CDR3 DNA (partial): TGTGCCAGCAGCTCGGGACAGGGGAGGGGTGCAGAAACGCTGTAT.

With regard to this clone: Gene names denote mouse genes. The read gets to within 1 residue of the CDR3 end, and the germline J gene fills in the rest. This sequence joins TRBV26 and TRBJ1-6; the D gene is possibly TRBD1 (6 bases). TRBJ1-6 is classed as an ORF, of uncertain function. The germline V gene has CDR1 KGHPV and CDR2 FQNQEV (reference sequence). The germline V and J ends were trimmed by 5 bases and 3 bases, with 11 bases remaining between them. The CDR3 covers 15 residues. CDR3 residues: CASSLQGFYNSPLYF. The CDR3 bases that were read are TGTGCCAGCAGTTTACAGGGATTCTATAATTCGCCCCTCTAC.

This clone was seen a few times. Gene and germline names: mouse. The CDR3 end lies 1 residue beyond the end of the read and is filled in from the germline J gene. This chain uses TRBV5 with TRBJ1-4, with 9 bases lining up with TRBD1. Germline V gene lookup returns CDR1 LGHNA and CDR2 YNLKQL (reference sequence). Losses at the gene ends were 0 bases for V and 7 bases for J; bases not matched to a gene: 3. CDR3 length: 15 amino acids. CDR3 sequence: CASSQDGTGSERLFF. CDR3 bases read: TGTGCCAGCAGCCAAGATGGGACAGGGAGCGAAAGATTATTT.

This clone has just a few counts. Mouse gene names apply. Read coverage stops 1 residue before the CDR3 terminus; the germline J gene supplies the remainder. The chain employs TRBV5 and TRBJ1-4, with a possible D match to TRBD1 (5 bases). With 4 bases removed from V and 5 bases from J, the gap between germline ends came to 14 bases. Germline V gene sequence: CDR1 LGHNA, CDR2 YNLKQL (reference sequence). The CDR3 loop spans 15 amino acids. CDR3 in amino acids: CASSPRGRENERLFF. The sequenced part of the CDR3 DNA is TGTGCCAGCAGCCCCCGGGGCAGGGAGAACGAAAGATTATTT.

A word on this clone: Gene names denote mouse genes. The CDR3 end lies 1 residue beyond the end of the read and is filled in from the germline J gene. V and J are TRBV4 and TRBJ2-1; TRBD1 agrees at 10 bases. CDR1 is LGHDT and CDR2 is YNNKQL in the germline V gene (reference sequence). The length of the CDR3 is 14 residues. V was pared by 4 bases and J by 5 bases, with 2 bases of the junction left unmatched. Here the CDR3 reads CASSLGTGDAEQFF. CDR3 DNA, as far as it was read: TGTGCCAGCAGCTTGGGGACAGGGGATGCTGAGCAGTTC.

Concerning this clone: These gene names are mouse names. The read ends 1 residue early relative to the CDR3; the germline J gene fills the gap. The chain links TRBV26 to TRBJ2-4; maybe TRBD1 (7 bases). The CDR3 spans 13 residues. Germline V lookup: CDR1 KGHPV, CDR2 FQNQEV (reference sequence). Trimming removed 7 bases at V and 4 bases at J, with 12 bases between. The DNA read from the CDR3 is TGTGCCAGCACCTTCAGGGGGGAAAACACCTTGTAC. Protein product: CASTFRGENTLY. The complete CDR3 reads CASTFRGENTLYF.

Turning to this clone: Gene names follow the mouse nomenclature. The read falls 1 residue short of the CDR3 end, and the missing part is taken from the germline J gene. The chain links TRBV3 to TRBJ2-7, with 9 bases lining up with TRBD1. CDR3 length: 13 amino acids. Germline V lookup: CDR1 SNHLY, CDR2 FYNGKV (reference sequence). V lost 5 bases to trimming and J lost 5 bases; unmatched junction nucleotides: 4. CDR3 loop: CASSPGTGHEQYF. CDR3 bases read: TGTGCCAGCAGCCCCGGGACAGGGCATGAACAGTAC.

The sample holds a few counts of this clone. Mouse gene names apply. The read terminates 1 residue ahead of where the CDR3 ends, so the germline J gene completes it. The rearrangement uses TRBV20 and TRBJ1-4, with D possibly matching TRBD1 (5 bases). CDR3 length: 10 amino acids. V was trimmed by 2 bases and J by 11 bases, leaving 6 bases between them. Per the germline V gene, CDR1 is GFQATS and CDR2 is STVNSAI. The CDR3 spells CGARPGRLFF. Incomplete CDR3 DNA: TGTGGTGCTAGGCCAGGGAGATTATTT.

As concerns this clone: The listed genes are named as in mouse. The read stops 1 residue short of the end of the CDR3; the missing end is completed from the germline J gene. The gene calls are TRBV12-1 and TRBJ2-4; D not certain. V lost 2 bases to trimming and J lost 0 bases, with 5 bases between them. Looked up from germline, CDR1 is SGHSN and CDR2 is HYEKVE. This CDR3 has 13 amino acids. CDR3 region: CASSRFSQNTLYF. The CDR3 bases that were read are TGTGCCAGCTCTCGCTTTAGTCAAAACACCTTGTAC.

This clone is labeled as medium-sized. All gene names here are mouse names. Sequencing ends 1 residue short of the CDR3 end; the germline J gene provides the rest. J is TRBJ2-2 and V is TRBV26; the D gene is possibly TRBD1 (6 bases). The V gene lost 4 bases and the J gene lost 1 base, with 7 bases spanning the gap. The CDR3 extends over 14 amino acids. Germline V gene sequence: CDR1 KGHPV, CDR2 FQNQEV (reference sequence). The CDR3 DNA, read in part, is TGTGCCAGCAGTCCGGACAGAAACACCGGGCAGCTCTAC. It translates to CASSPDRNTGQLY. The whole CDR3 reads CASSPDRNTGQLYF. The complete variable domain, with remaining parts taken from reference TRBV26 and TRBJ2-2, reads NSKVIQTPRYLVKGQGQKAKMRCIPEKGHPVVFWYQQNKNNEFKFLINFQNQEVLQQIDMTEKRFSAECPSNSPCSLEIQSSEAGDSALYLCASSPDRNTGQLYFGEGSKLTVL.

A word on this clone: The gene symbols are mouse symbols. The CDR3 DNA, read in part, is TGTGCCAGCAGTTTGCAGGGGAGCTCCTATGAACAGTAC. It translates to CASSLQGSSYEQY. The whole CDR3 sequence is CASSLQGSSYEQYF. The chain carries TRBV14 and TRBJ2-7; a weak D match, TRBD1 (6 bases). With the read ending 1 residue before the CDR3 end, the germline J gene is used to fill in that end. Deletions cut 2 bases from V and 0 bases from J, with 9 bases between. This CDR3 has 14 amino acids. Germline CDR1 is SGHDT and CDR2 is FRDEAV.